The next 19 T cell receptor beta chains were all read from a single sample in a study of cytomegalovirus exposure and HLA in healthy donors. The PCR ran on 60 Vbeta and 13 Jbeta primers. Assay: immunoSEQ multiplex PCR; the TCRdb copy retains only in-frame clones and omits some. The top ten hold about 8.8% of the sample, which has around 62,000 clones, about 77% seen once. The source material was PBMCs. The receptor set was obtained from a middle-aged man in good health and CMV-seronegative.

Details on this clone: The germline gene is not matched at one end of the junction; a read error may be the cause. The chain recombines TRBV7-9 with TRBJ2-5; 16 nucleotides align to TRBD2. The CDR3 consists of 17 residues. Germline V gives CDR1 SEHNR, CDR2 FQNEAQ (reference sequence). CDR3: CSSSPTGTSGGAMTQYF. The CDR3 DNA is TGTTCCAGCAGCCCCACCGGGACTAGCGGGGGGGCGATGACCCAGTACTTC.

This clone has only one observation. As DNA, the CDR3 is TGTGCCAGCTCACCAGCCGGGACAGGGTTTTTGGATGGCTACACCTTC. Its protein product is CASSPAGTGFLDGYTF. The genes are TRBV18 and TRBJ1-2; 9 nucleotides match TRBD1. The CDR3 is 16 amino acids. Germline V lookup: CDR1 KGHSH, CDR2 LQKENI. V shed 2 bases, J shed 6 bases, and the junction held 10 bases outside the gene matches.

The chain employs TRBV27 and TRBJ1-1, with TRBD1 as a possible D gene (6 bases). Per germline, CDR1 MNHEY and CDR2 SMNVEV (reference sequence). The germline V and J ends were trimmed by 2 bases and 1 base, with 8 bases remaining between them. The CDR3 runs to 14 residues. Here the CDR3 DNA reads TGTGCCAGCAGTTTAGGGGGCGGGAACACTGAAGCTTTCTTT. Residues: CASSLGGGNTEAFF.

On this clone itself: A junction boundary mismatches the germline segment, possibly from a read error. The genes are TRBV7-9 and TRBJ2-6, with 9 positions matching TRBD1. There are 17 residues in the CDR3. Per germline, CDR1 SEHNR and CDR2 FQNEAQ (reference sequence). The CDR3 DNA reads TGTTCCAGCAGCTTAGGGACAGGGTATTCCGGGGCCAACGTCCTGACTTTC. Translation gives CSSSLGTGYSGANVLTF.

The V and J genes are TRBV19 and TRBJ2-7; 7 nucleotides align to TRBD1. The CDR3 length is 15 residues. Germline trimming cut 4 bases from V and 2 bases from J; bases unmatched to any gene: 8. The germline CDR1 and CDR2 sequences are LNHDA and SQIVND (reference sequence). CDR3 nucleotides: TGTGCCAGTAGTACCCGGACAGGTTTAGCCTACGAGCAGTACTTC. This gives the protein CASSTRTGLAYEQYF. Using reference TRBV19 and TRBJ2-7 for the parts outside the CDR3, the full variable domain is DGGITQSPKYLFRKEGQNVTLSCEQNLNHDAMYWYRQDPGQGLRLIYYSQIVNDFQKGDIAEGYSVSREKKESFPLTVTSAQKNPTAFYLCASSTRTGLAYEQYFGPGTRLTVT.

The CDR3 reads CASSVQTGASYEQYF. Written as DNA, the CDR3 is TGTGCCAGCAGCGTACAGACAGGGGCCTCCTACGAGCAGTACTTC. The chain uses TRBV9 and TRBJ2-7, with 8 bases lining up with TRBD1. Trimming at V came to 1 base and at J to 0 bases, leaving 3 bases not matched to a gene. Germline CDR1 SGDLS, CDR2 YYNGEE. CDR3 length equals 15 residues.

This clone was found once. The rearrangement uses TRBV11-3 and TRBJ2-2, with a possible D match to TRBD2 (5 bases). V dropped 1 base and J dropped 6 bases, with 9 bases sitting between them. Germline values: CDR1 SGHNT, CDR2 YENEEA. This CDR3 is 14 amino acids long. CDR3 loop: CASSLARGPGELFF. CDR3 DNA sequence: TGTGCCAGCAGCTTAGCCCGGGGTCCCGGGGAGCTGTTTTTT.

The chain links TRBV10-3 to TRBJ2-1, with unresolved D. This CDR3 spans 12 amino acids. V lost 2 bases and J lost 10, with 9 bases in between. CDR1 ENHRY and CDR2 SYGVKD come from the germline V gene. In DNA, the CDR3 is TGTGCCATCAGTGAGACACCTCCGGAGCAGTTCTTC. Its translation: CAISETPPEQFF.

The chain is built from TRBV28 and TRBJ2-5; D call uncertain. The J call may be faulty, since TRBJ2-7 better matches the DNA end. Germline V lookup: CDR1 MDHEN, CDR2 SYDVKM. The CDR3 length is 8 residues. CDR3 in DNA: TGTGCCAGCTACGAGCAGTACTTC. This gives the protein CASYEQYF.

The chain combines TRBV2 with TRBJ2-5, with no clear D. CDR3 size: 12 residues. Germline-derived CDR1 and CDR2 are SNHLY and FYNNEI. V was pared by 6 bases and J by 11 bases, with 16 bases between. DNA for the CDR3: TGTGCCAGCAGCGAGGATACCGGTGTGCAGTACTTC. This sequence encodes CASSEDTGVQYF.

The V call is TRBV6-4, the J call TRBJ2-6; D might be TRBD2 (6 bases). The CDR3 spans 15 residues. V was clipped by 9 bases and J by 1 base, with 13 bases between them. In germline, CDR1 is MRHNA, CDR2 SNTAGT. The CDR3 protein is CASSPGGSGANVLTF. The CDR3 DNA reads as TGTGCCAGTAGTCCTGGAGGGTCTGGGGCCAACGTCCTGACTTTC.

DNA for the CDR3: TGTGCCAGCAGTTTGCGGGGACTAGCGGGAAGCTCCTACGAGCAGTACTTC. Protein product: CASSLRGLAGSSYEQYF. The genes are TRBV27 and TRBJ2-7, with 13 bases that match TRBD2. Germline CDR1 MNHEY, CDR2 SMNVEV (reference sequence). The CDR3 sequence is 17 residues long. Trimming removed 3 bases from V and 0 bases from J; junction bases left unmatched: 5.

V usage is TRBV27 and J usage is TRBJ1-6, with D possibly TRBD1 on 5 matching bases. Germline V gives CDR1 MNHEY, CDR2 SMNVEV (reference sequence). Trimming took off 3 bases at V and 5 bases at J, with 14 bases between the two ends. CDR3 length equals 16 residues. The CDR3 region is CASSLGMSGDNSPLHF. The CDR3 region has the DNA TGTGCCAGCAGTTTGGGGATGTCGGGGGATAATTCACCCCTCCACTTT.

The chain is built from TRBV5-6 and TRBJ1-1; 8 bases fit TRBD1. CDR3 length: 16 amino acids. The V and J ends lost 4 bases and 7 bases, in that order; junction bases with no gene match: 15. Germline CDR1 SGHDT, CDR2 YYEEEE. The chain's CDR3 is CASSPRDRGGAGEAFF. CDR3 nucleotides: TGTGCCAGCAGCCCGCGAGACAGGGGCGGAGCGGGTGAAGCTTTCTTT.

A single count supports this clone. The chain links TRBV6-5 to TRBJ1-1; tentatively, D is TRBD1 (5 bases). Germline CDR1 is MNHEY and CDR2 is SVGAGI. Trimming pared 5 bases from V and 11 bases from J, leaving 15 bases between. This CDR3 spans 12 amino acids. CDR3 sequence reads: CASSDSNPAAFF. The CDR3, as DNA: TGTGCCAGCAGTGACAGCAACCCCGCGGCTTTCTTT.

This clone was found once. This chain uses TRBV6-5 with TRBJ1-6, with D tentatively TRBD1 (6 bases). Germline loops: CDR1 MNHEY, CDR2 SVGAGI. V gave up 5 bases and J gave up 3 bases, with 8 bases separating them. The CDR3 totals 14 residues. The CDR3, as DNA: TGTGCCAGCAGTACAGGGCACTATAATTCACCCCTCCACTTT. Translating it yields CASSTGHYNSPLHF.

This chain uses TRBV7-9 with TRBJ2-3, with D perhaps TRBD1 (5 bases). The CDR3 extends over 15 amino acids. Trimming shortened V by 1 base and J by 2 bases, and 10 bases separated the two germline ends. Germline CDR1 SEHNR, CDR2 FQNEAQ (reference sequence). Here the CDR3 DNA reads TGTGCCAGCAGCTTAGGACAGAACCCCACAGATACGCAGTATTTT. It translates to CASSLGQNPTDTQYF.

V usage is TRBV27 and J usage is TRBJ1-3; D is unresolved. V was cut by 8 bases and J by 0 bases, with 14 bases left in between. This CDR3 comprises 15 residues. The germline CDR1 and CDR2 sequences are MNHEY and SMNVEV (reference sequence). This chain's CDR3 is CASRGRQSSGNTIYF. The CDR3 DNA reads as TGTGCCAGCCGCGGGCGTCAGAGCTCTGGAAACACCATATATTTT.

V gene TRBV7-9 combines with J gene TRBJ1-1; unclear D gene. CDR3 length: 13 residues. Germline assignment: CDR1 SEHNR and CDR2 FQNEAQ (reference sequence). V lost 3 bases and J lost 0, with 5 bases in between. This CDR3 reads CASSFLMNTEAFF. CDR3 in DNA: TGTGCCAGCAGCTTCCTAATGAACACTGAAGCTTTCTTT.